This TCR beta chain was captured in a study of blood T cell repertoires in COVID-19. Between the trimmed V and J ends, which lost 7 bases and 1 base, there was a span of 11 bases. Per germline, CDR1 SNHLY and CDR2 FYNNEI. This CDR3 has 14 residues. Participants' reported clinical history set cohort assignment. The assay was immunoSEQ multiplex PCR, and TCRdb's table has in-frame clones only and misses some. The data show roughly 290,000 clones, 70% to 90% seen once. Input material: PBMCs or T cells enriched from blood (not recorded which). This TCR derives from a woman aged 25 to 39 who had recovered from COVID-19. V and J are TRBV2 and TRBJ1-3, with D tentatively TRBD1 (6 bases). CDR3 coding DNA: TGTGCCAGCACCGTAGGGACATCTGGAAACACCATATATTTT. Its protein is CASTVGTSGNTIYF.